Listed below are T cell receptor beta chains from one sample, sequenced in a study of blood T cell repertoires in COVID-19. TCRdb's table, derived via immunoSEQ multiplex PCR, lists solely in-frame clones and lacks some. In the table there are about 140,000 clones, approximately 79% of which are singletons. The sequencing input was peripheral blood. The receptors derive from a man in his sixties with acute or convalescent COVID-19. CDR3s include the opening cysteine and the closing phenylalanine or tryptophan.

>TRBJ1-2|TRBV4-2
CASSQSDREGDGYTF
>TRBJ2-7|TRBV19
CASSPTGTAYEQYF
>TRBJ1-2|TRBV20-1
CSASGNYGYTF
>TRBJ2-1|TRBV6-5
CVSSYSGRGNYNEQFF
>TRBJ1-5|TRBV6-2/TRBV6-3
CASSLGASNQPQHF
>TRBJ2-3|TRBV6-5
CASRQTSGRADTQYF
>TRBJ1-1|TRBV29-1
CSVRQANTEAFF
>TRBJ1-2|TRBV19
CASSIVDSLAGYGYTF
>TRBJ1-6|TRBV5-5
CASSLRGQRDNSPLHF
>TRBJ2-5|TRBV2
CASSFGGRARLETQYF
>TRBJ1-6|TRBV9
CASNRAGSYYSPLHF
>TRBJ1-5|TRBV7-8
CASSLEGGGDQPQHF
>TRBJ1-6|TRBV7-2
CASSSRQGYNSPLHF
>TRBJ2-1|TRBV1
CTSSQGLRLAGKNEQFF
>TRBJ2-3|TRBV28
CASSRQARTQYF
>TRBJ1-1|TRBV28
CASSSGNTEAFF
>TRBJ1-2|TRBV28
CALRGVAGYTF
>TRBJ2-7|TRBV19
CASSIVAGYEQYF
>TRBJ2-3|TRBV6-5
CASRSGQGTDTQYF
>TRBJ2-5|TRBV2
CASRARTGGPQETQYF
>TRBJ2-7|TRBV30
CAWSLLAGVSEQYF
>TRBJ2-7|TRBV5-1
CASSSGTGYEQYF
>TRBJ1-1|TRBV6-6
CASSTQGGWDTEAFF
>TRBJ1-5|TRBV9
CASSAGDQPQHF
>TRBJ2-3|TRBV25-1
CASSESRDTQYF
>TRBJ2-7|TRBV28
CASSFAGSAYEQYF
>TRBJ2-5|TRBV7-2
CASSGNRGQETQYF
>TRBJ1-2|TRBV7-9
CASRSTGASGYGYTF
>TRBJ1-2|TRBV5-8
CASSLGQVNYGYTF
>TRBJ2-5|TRBV5-1
CASSTQTGQQETQYF
>TRBJ2-3|TRBV6-5
CASSGDWTGDTQYF
>TRBJ1-2|TRBV6-5
CASAIGGINYGYTF
>TRBJ1-5|TRBV19
CASSMGTVGNQPQHF
>TRBJ2-3|TRBV29-1
CSVGQGRSDTQYF
>TRBJ2-5|TRBV10-3
CAISDSSGIRETQYF
>TRBJ2-2|TRBV10-3
CAISQTSGSNTGELFF
>TRBJ2-1|TRBV12-3/TRBV12-4
CASTNSGRVEQFF
>TRBJ2-6|TRBV9
CASSRDLSSGANVLTF
>TRBJ2-7|TRBV6-2/TRBV6-3
CASSSTGYEQYF
>TRBJ1-1|TRBV12-3/TRBV12-4
CASSLGPARGAFF
>TRBJ1-5|TRBV7-2
CASSPIPLNRDLQPQHF
>TRBJ1-6|TRBV19
CASSRTDYSPLHF
>TRBJ2-7|TRBV7-9
CASSSGQHEQYF
>TRBJ1-4|TRBV6-6
CASMTGGDEKLFF
>TRBJ2-7|TRBV7-9
CASSFQGQYEQYF
>TRBJ1-1|TRBV27
CASSLYGGQGTEAFF
>TRBJ2-3|TRBV5-6
CASRGRSTDTQYF